Listed below are T cell receptor beta chains from one sample, sequenced in a study of identical twins. TCRdb processed the 5' RACE reads anew with MiXCR; each CDR3 protein has one entry. The sample consists of some 300,000 distinct CDR3 sequences, 12% of them appearing once. A further study also used this sample, focusing on yellow fever vaccine responses in identical twins.

Sample: CD8+ T cells sorted from blood. Receptor source: a woman younger than 35 in good health. CDR3s include the opening cysteine and the closing phenylalanine or tryptophan. D genes are given only for firm matches. Size is omitted from some rows. Given values are once, few, many or a class for expanded clones.

d_call j_call clone_size v_call cdr3_nt cdr3_aa
. TRBJ2-5 few TRBV7-7 TGTGCCAGCAGCTTAGAATTCGGGGGAAACCAAGAGACCCAGTACTTC CASSLEFGGNQETQYF
. TRBJ2-1 few TRBV5-1 TGCGCCAGCAGCTGGAATGGCGTGGGTGAGCAGTTCTTC CASSWNGVGEQFF
TRBD2 TRBJ2-5 . TRBV20-1 TGCAGTGCCAGTACCGGGACTAGCGGGAGCTTACAAGAGACCCAGTACTTC CSASTGTSGSLQETQYF
. TRBJ2-7 many TRBV12-3/TRBV12-4 TGTGCCAGCAGCTCAGGGTCCGAGCAGTACTTC CASSSGSEQYF
. TRBJ2-1 . TRBV7-9 TGTGCCAGCAGCTCTCCGGAGGGGGGGCCCGGTAATGAGCAGTTCTTC CASSSPEGGPGNEQFF
. TRBJ1-2 many TRBV7-2 TGTGCCAGCAGCTTCAACTATGGCTACACCTTC CASSFNYGYTF
. TRBJ2-2 . TRBV19 TGTGCCAGTAGTATAGAGGTTTTGGGACTGTCTCTTTTCACCGGGGAGCTGTTTTTT CASSIEVLGLSLFTGELFF
. TRBJ2-1 once TRBV29-1 TGCAGCGTTGAAGATGAGTCACAGACCTACTCCTACAATGAGCAGTTCTTC CSVEDESQTYSYNEQFF
. TRBJ1-1 few TRBV12-5 TGTGCTAGTGGTATTGGCTCCGGGAGCACTGAAGCTTTCTTT CASGIGSGSTEAFF
. TRBJ2-1 few TRBV11-3 TGTGCCAGCAACTTCGGAGGGAGTGAGCAGTTCTTC CASNFGGSEQFF
. TRBJ2-1 . TRBV20-1 TGCAGTGCTAGAGAGACTAGTGGCTATGAGCAGTTCTTC CSARETSGYEQFF
TRBD1 TRBJ2-7 many TRBV4-1 TGCGCCAGCAGCCAAGCCGGGACAGGGCGCTACGAGCAGTACTTC CASSQAGTGRYEQYF
. TRBJ2-7 . TRBV28 TGTGCCAGCAGTTTTGGGGTTGATGGATCCTACGAGCAGTACTTC CASSFGVDGSYEQYF
. TRBJ2-1 many TRBV7-9 TGTGCCAGCAGCTTAAACCGGGGTGAGGGGAATGAGCAGTTCTTC CASSLNRGEGNEQFF
. TRBJ2-3 . TRBV5-6 TGTGCCAGCAGCACCTCCCGGACCAGCACAGATACGCAGTATTTT CASSTSRTSTDTQYF
. TRBJ2-1 few TRBV28 TGTGCCAGCAGTTTATTTTCCCAGGGCAATGAGCAGTTCTTC CASSLFSQGNEQFF
TRBD1 TRBJ2-7 few TRBV3-1 TGTGCCAGCAGCCAAGATGGCGCAGGGGGCCTCTACGAGCAGTACTTC CASSQDGAGGLYEQYF
. TRBJ2-7 . TRBV29-1 TGCAGCGTTGAAAGCCGAGGGCTTGAGTACGAGCAGTACTTC CSVESRGLEYEQYF
. TRBJ2-3 few TRBV5-1 TGCGCCAATACGGACCGCTTCCGTGATACGCAGTATTTT CANTDRFRDTQYF
. TRBJ2-1 many TRBV7-9 TGTGCCAGCAGCAGGGCTTACAATGAGCAGTTCTTC CASSRAYNEQFF
TRBD2 TRBJ2-5 . TRBV4-1 TGCGCCAGCAGCCAGGCGCTAGCGGGGACCCTCCAAGAGACCCAGTACTTC CASSQALAGTLQETQYF
. TRBJ2-5 few TRBV6-2/TRBV6-3 TGTGCCAGCGCTGAAACCTCGGTACAGGCTCTAAACCCCCAAGAGACCCAGTACTTC CASAETSVQALNPQETQYF
. TRBJ2-1 . TRBV11-2 TGTGCCAGCAGCTTAGGCCAGGGAAGCACCTACAATGAGCAGTTCTTC CASSLGQGSTYNEQFF
TRBD2 TRBJ2-1 many TRBV7-9 TGTGCCAGCAGCGGGACTAGCGGGATCAATGAGCAGTTCTTC CASSGTSGINEQFF
. TRBJ1-1 few TRBV2 TGTGCCAGCGGGGGGACCTTGAACACTGAAGCTTTCTTT CASGGTLNTEAFF
. TRBJ1-1 few TRBV5-1 TGCGCCAGCAGCCCCGCAGAGAACACTGAAGCTTTCTTT CASSPAENTEAFF
. TRBJ2-7 . TRBV27 TGTGCCAGCAGTTTAGGCTCCTTATCGTCCTACGAGCAGTACTTC CASSLGSLSSYEQYF
. TRBJ2-5 many TRBV6-5 TGTGCCAGCAGTTACGACTTCGAAGAGACCCAGTACTTC CASSYDFEETQYF
. TRBJ1-2 . TRBV7-2 TGTGCCAGCATTGGAGGGGGAGGCTACACCTTC CASIGGGGYTF
. TRBJ1-2 . TRBV12-3/TRBV12-4 TGTGCCAGCAGTTTGATGGGGGGAGGGGGTCTCTATGGCTACACCTTC CASSLMGGGGLYGYTF
TRBD2 TRBJ2-2 few TRBV3-1 TGTGCCAGCATCAGTAGCGGGGGAAACACCGGGGAGCTGTTTTTT CASISSGGNTGELFF
TRBD2 TRBJ2-3 . TRBV28 TGTGCCAGCAGTTTATTGGCGGGAGGGTTTTTAATTGGGCCAGATACGCAGTATTTT CASSLLAGGFLIGPDTQYF
. TRBJ1-6 many TRBV5-1 TGCGCCAGCAGCTTGGAGACAGATAATTCACCCCTCCACTTT CASSLETDNSPLHF
. TRBJ2-7 . TRBV20-1 TGCAGTGCTAACTACATTTCCTACGAGCAGTACTTC CSANYISYEQYF
. TRBJ1-2 many TRBV3-1 TGTGCCAGCAACCTAGCAGGGAGTTATGGCTACACCTTC CASNLAGSYGYTF
TRBD1 TRBJ2-1 few TRBV4-1 TGCGCCAGCAGCCAGAGGGGAGGACAGGGCGTCTACAATGAGCAGTTCTTC CASSQRGGQGVYNEQFF
TRBD2 TRBJ2-3 . TRBV20-1 TGCAGTGCTAGAGATTCCCCATGGGCTAGCGGAGGCACAGATACGCAGTATTTT CSARDSPWASGGTDTQYF
. TRBJ2-1 few TRBV20-1 TGCAGTGCTCCTATTGCTTTAGACTACAATGAGCAGTTCTTC CSAPIALDYNEQFF
TRBD1 TRBJ2-3 few TRBV6-5 TGTGCCAGCAGTTACGAGGGACAGGGAACAGATACGCAGTATTTT CASSYEGQGTDTQYF
. TRBJ2-3 few TRBV7-9 TGTGCCAGCAGCCTCCAGGAAGCAGATACGCAGTATTTT CASSLQEADTQYF
. TRBJ2-5 . TRBV3-1 TGTGCCAGCAGTAAGGGTCCGGCAGGGTCATTTTCCCAAGAGACCCAGTACTTC CASSKGPAGSFSQETQYF
. TRBJ1-4 few TRBV12-3/TRBV12-4 TGTGCCAGCAGTAAAGGGAGTAATGAAAAACTGTTTTTT CASSKGSNEKLFF
. TRBJ2-3 . TRBV10-3 TGTGCCATCAGTGAGCCCGAGTCCGGTCGGGCGAGTACGCAGTATTTT CAISEPESGRASTQYF
. TRBJ2-7 few TRBV10-2 TGCGCCAGCAGAGCGGGACAGTTCAACGAGCAGTACTTC CASRAGQFNEQYF
. TRBJ1-1 . TRBV7-8 TGTGCCAGCGGTCTTATTGTCGAAGGGCCGGGTTCCACTGAAGCTTTCTTT CASGLIVEGPGSTEAFF
TRBD2 TRBJ2-3 . TRBV6-2/TRBV6-3 TGTGCCAGCAGCACCCCCCTAGCGGGAGAGCGAGATACGCAGTATTTT CASSTPLAGERDTQYF
. TRBJ1-6 many TRBV4-1 TGCGCCAGCAGCCAATCTCGCGATGAGAGGAGACCCCTCCACTTT CASSQSRDERRPLHF
TRBD1 TRBJ2-6 . TRBV7-7 TGTGCCAGCAGCGCCGCCGGGACAGGGAGGCCTGGGGCCAACGTCCTGACTTTC CASSAAGTGRPGANVLTF
TRBD1 TRBJ1-1 many TRBV7-9 TGTGCCAGCAGCTTTGCCGGGACAGGGGGTTTCACTGAAGCTTTCTTT CASSFAGTGGFTEAFF
. TRBJ2-1 few TRBV20-1 TGCAGTGCTAGACCCATGGAAGGGAATGAGCAGTTCTTC CSARPMEGNEQFF
. TRBJ1-2 many TRBV5-1 TGCGCCAGCAGCCCAAGTCGGGCGGAGCACTATGGCTACACCTTC CASSPSRAEHYGYTF
TRBD2 TRBJ2-1 few TRBV28 TGTGCCAGCAGTCCCGAAGGACTAGCAGCCAATGAGCAGTTCTTC CASSPEGLAANEQFF
TRBD1 TRBJ1-1 few TRBV24-1 TGTGCCACCAGTGCCAACGGACAGGGTTTTACTGAAGCTTTCTTT CATSANGQGFTEAFF